Each of the 9 T cell receptor beta chains below was sequenced from the same sample in a study of OX40 agonist ivuxolimab in advanced cancers. Here immunoSEQ multiplex PCR was the method, and the copy in TCRdb shows in-frame clones only, minus some. Among over 15,000 clones, roughly 78% were seen once, and the ten largest hold 33%. The specimen comprised CD4+ or CD8+ T cells sorted from blood, sampled in a trial of the OX40 agonist ivuxolimab. These receptor sequences come from an adult with an advanced solid tumor such as melanoma, head and neck, liver or kidney cancer.

Here the CDR3 reads CASSHTGGLIETQYF. DNA for the CDR3: TGCGCCAGCAGCCACACGGGGGGTCTTATAGAGACCCAGTACTTC. This chain joins TRBV4-1 and TRBJ2-5, with 7 bases identical to TRBD2. The CDR3 is made up of 15 amino acids. The V gene's germline CDR1 is MGHRA and CDR2 YSYEKL. Trimming removed 3 bases from V and 4 bases from J; junction bases left unmatched: 8.

This clone is medium-sized by share. The gene calls are TRBV12-5 and TRBJ2-3; 9 nucleotides agree with TRBD2. J lost 6 bases, V lost 1 base, and 11 bases had no gene match. Germline lookup yields CDR1 LGHNT and CDR2 FRNRAP. The CDR3 consists of 17 residues. DNA for the CDR3: TGTGCTAGTGGTTTGGGACTCTCTAGCGGGGACGGGGATACGCAGTATTTT. This codes for CASGLGLSSGDGDTQYF.

This sequence joins TRBV27 and TRBJ1-2; D perhaps matches TRBD1 (5 bases). Per germline, CDR1 MNHEY and CDR2 SMNVEV (reference sequence). V lost 2 bases to trimming and J lost 4 bases, with 11 bases between them. The CDR3 covers 14 residues. CDR3 in amino acids: CASSLSQDIYGYTF. Written as DNA, the CDR3 is TGTGCCAGCAGTTTAAGCCAGGACATCTATGGCTACACCTTC.

The V gene is TRBV7-2, the J gene TRBJ2-7; D may be TRBD1 (6 bases). CDR1 is SGHTA and CDR2 is FQGNSA in the germline V gene. With 5 bases removed from V and 4 bases from J, the gap between germline ends came to 15 bases. This CDR3 region has 14 residues. The CDR3 sequence is CASSATGAGYEQYF. CDR3 DNA sequence: TGTGCCAGCAGCGCGACAGGAGCAGGTTACGAGCAGTACTTC.

The V and J genes are TRBV4-3 and TRBJ1-4; 7 bases map to TRBD1. CDR3 length equals 15 residues. Germline trimming cut 5 bases from V and 6 bases from J; bases unmatched to any gene: 9. From germline, CDR1 is LGHNA and CDR2 YSLEER. CDR3 DNA: TGCGCCAGCAGCTCAGGAGGCAGGGGGGATGAAAAACTGTTTTTT. Translation: CASSSGGRGDEKLFF.

The chain links TRBV19 to TRBJ1-6, with D unclear. The CDR3 contains 16 residues. The V end lost 6 bases, the J end lost 0 bases, and 12 bases lay between the germline ends. Germline-derived CDR1 and CDR2 are LNHDA and SQIVND (reference sequence). The CDR3 coding sequence is TGTGCCAGTAGCCCCTCTTTGGGCTCCTATAATTCACCCCTCCACTTT. Its protein is CASSPSLGSYNSPLHF. The full variable domain, completed using reference TRBV19 and TRBJ1-6, is DGGITQSPKYLFRKEGQNVTLSCEQNLNHDAMYWYRQDPGQGLRLIYYSQIVNDFQKGDIAEGYSVSREKKESFPLTVTSAQKNPTAFYLCASSPSLGSYNSPLHFGNGTRLTVT.

The V gene is TRBV5-4, the J gene TRBJ2-1, with TRBD2 matching over 11 bases. This CDR3 contains 15 residues. Germline V CDR1 and CDR2: SGHNT, YYREEE (reference sequence). V was pared by 5 bases and J by 3 bases, with 4 bases of the junction left unmatched. CDR3 in DNA: TGTGCCAGCAGTCCACTAGCGGGGGTCTACAATGAGCAGTTCTTC. Translating it yields CASSPLAGVYNEQFF.

The rearrangement uses TRBV6-6 and TRBJ1-1, with D tentatively TRBD1 (5 bases). This CDR3 spans 13 amino acids. V was trimmed by 6 bases and J by 3 bases, leaving 11 bases between them. Germline CDR1 MNHNY, CDR2 SVGAGI (reference sequence). The CDR3 is CASSQWGDTEAFF. The CDR3 region has the DNA TGTGCCAGCAGCCAATGGGGGGACACTGAAGCTTTCTTT.

The chain is built from TRBV7-8 and TRBJ2-7; 7 bases fit TRBD1. The V gene end was trimmed by 8 bases and the J gene end by 4 bases; junction bases not matched to a gene: 11. Germline V CDR1 and CDR2: SGHVS, FQNEAQ. The length of the CDR3 is 14 residues. DNA for the CDR3: TGTGCCAGCGGGAGACAGGGAAATTGGTACGAGCAGTACTTC. This translates into CASGRQGNWYEQYF.